A selection of T cell receptor beta chains follows, all from one sample in a study of T-cell memory formation after mild COVID-19. TCRdb analysed the 5' RACE reads with MiXCR anew, one entry per CDR3 protein. Among under 550,000 distinct CDR3 sequences listed, over 15% were seen once. The specimen was PBMCs or a T cell subset sorted from them (not recorded which). These receptors were obtained from a man aged 18 to 30 who had mild COVID-19 (a few samples of this study predate the infection). Cell type and time point are not known. CDR3s include the opening cysteine and the closing phenylalanine or tryptophan.

j_gene: TRBJ2-7
v_gene: TRBV15
CDR3aa: CATSPLRSGTYEQYF

j_gene: TRBJ1-2
v_gene: TRBV5-4
CDR3aa: CASSRDLRGYTF

j_gene: TRBJ2-5
v_gene: TRBV6-5
CDR3aa: CATEQGGGQFGETQYF

j_gene: TRBJ1-1
v_gene: TRBV4-1
CDR3aa: CASSLFAGAPTEAFF

j_gene: TRBJ2-1
v_gene: TRBV3-1
CDR3aa: CASSHSRSSYNEQFF

j_gene: TRBJ1-2
v_gene: TRBV28
CDR3aa: CASSPNRVRGYTF

j_gene: TRBJ2-2
v_gene: TRBV4-3
CDR3aa: CASSQDGLAGGYTGELFF

j_gene: TRBJ2-3
v_gene: TRBV29-1
CDR3aa: CSGRTGSTDTQYF

j_gene: TRBJ2-5
v_gene: TRBV12-5
CDR3aa: CASGLTGEETQYF

j_gene: TRBJ2-3
v_gene: TRBV7-9
CDR3aa: CASSPPPGRQDTQYF

j_gene: TRBJ2-5
v_gene: TRBV25-1
CDR3aa: CASSELSGFGETQYF

j_gene: TRBJ2-2
v_gene: TRBV7-9
CDR3aa: CAIVRPNTGELFF

j_gene: TRBJ2-7
v_gene: TRBV27
CDR3aa: CASNYKGGYEQYF

j_gene: TRBJ2-1
v_gene: TRBV30
CDR3aa: CAWKFQIASDEQFF

j_gene: TRBJ1-5
v_gene: TRBV30
CDR3aa: CAWEPGTNQPQHF

j_gene: TRBJ1-6
v_gene: TRBV5-1
CDR3aa: CASSLGQGGASSPLHF

j_gene: TRBJ1-1
v_gene: TRBV29-1
CDR3aa: CSAVGGEVTEAFF

j_gene: TRBJ1-3
v_gene: TRBV27
CDR3aa: CASSYGGPGNTIYF

j_gene: TRBJ2-7
v_gene: TRBV29-1
CDR3aa: CSVSAGFRNEQYF

j_gene: TRBJ1-3
v_gene: TRBV20-1
CDR3aa: CSARKRTGAGNTIYF

j_gene: TRBJ1-1
v_gene: TRBV12-3/TRBV12-4
CDR3aa: CASSQEVATGAFF

j_gene: TRBJ1-2
v_gene: TRBV15
CDR3aa: CATSRARREGDYGYTF

j_gene: TRBJ2-7
v_gene: TRBV19
CDR3aa: CASSIVSGLGYEQYF